The clone carrying this T cell receptor (beta chain) has at least ten counts. TCRdb reanalysed the 5' RACE reads using MiXCR and keeps one entry per CDR3 protein. The sample lists tens of thousands of distinct CDR3 sequences; approximately 5% were seen once. V lost 6 bases, J lost 2 bases, and 10 bases lay in between. CDR1 is MDHEN, CDR2 SYDVKM, per germline. The CDR3 length is 13 residues. This sample is part of a study of early T cells in non-severe SARS-CoV-2 infection. The chain couples TRBV28 to TRBJ2-5, with D tentatively TRBD2 (6 bases). Sequencing was performed on whole blood. This receptor was taken from an adult who was a healthcare worker with PCR-confirmed SARS-CoV-2 infection or an uninfected control (not recorded which). CDR3 DNA: TGTGCCAGCAGCGGGAGAGGTCAAGAGACCCAGTACTTC. The encoded protein is CASSGRGQETQYF.